This T cell receptor beta chain stems from a study of shared clonotypes between healthy human individuals. Notes on the study in general: Relative to their counterparts shared across all four donors, non-shared clonotypes exhibited diminished generation probabilities.

The ends were cut back, 1 base at V and 8 bases at J, with 8 bases in the middle. The CDR3 loop spans 12 amino acids. Germline lookup yields CDR1 SGHAT and CDR2 FQNNGV. About this clone itself: Its target is not known. This same CDR3 is encoded by further DNA sequences in the sample.

Original analysis: Filtering differed since immunoSEQ provided only junctions, with no quality scores. Assay used: immunoSEQ multiplex PCR; TCRdb lists only in-frame clones, some missing. The V and J calls and clone size are taken from that table; D and trimming were inferred from the DNA. The table includes more than 1.2 million clones, 98% to 99% detected once. This clonotype was sampled from a man in his thirties or forties in good health. The V gene is TRBV11-2, the J gene TRBJ1-2; D ambiguous. The sample consisted of naive CD4+ T cells sorted from blood. Subset: CD45RA+ positively selected. CDR3 nucleotides: TGTGCCAGCAGCTTAGTAGGATTCGGCTACACCTTC. Its protein product is CASSLVGFGYTF.